Following are 32 T cell receptor beta chains from one sample sequenced in a study of T cells in Graves' hyperthyroidism and ophthalmopathy. Amplified TCR beta CDR3 regions came from RNA transcripts. Carried out on the TCR CDR3, a first-round RT-PCR used the HTBI primer set. Using its own MiXCR run on the multiplex PCR reads, TCRdb lists one record per CDR3 protein. The sample contains around 540,000 distinct CDR3 sequences, 46% of which appear only once. The sample comprised peripheral blood or thyroid tissue (not recorded which). These receptors all stem from a woman between 18 and 29 years old with Graves' hyperthyroidism.

J is TRBJ1-2 and V is TRBV2; 7 bases are a match to TRBD1. The CDR3 covers 16 residues. V dropped 5 bases and J dropped 0; count of bases not matched to a gene: 9. Germline CDR1 is SNHLY and CDR2 is FYNNEI. The CDR3 region has the DNA TGTGCCAGCAGTTCTACAGGGGCATCTTCTAACTATGGCTACACCTTC. Amino acid sequence: CASSSTGASSNYGYTF.

This rearrangement joins TRBV29-1 to TRBJ1-2, with D tentatively TRBD1 (6 bases). CDR1 and CDR2 (germline): SQVTM, ANQGSEA. The CDR3 sequence is 15 residues long. The V end was cut by 6 bases, the J end by 4 bases, with 21 bases between. This CDR3 reads CSVLLEGGESYGYTF. The DNA for the CDR3 is TGCAGCGTACTACTCGAGGGGGGGGAGAGCTATGGCTACACCTTC.

This clonotype came up a few times. The chain uses TRBV7-9 and TRBJ2-5; D ambiguous. The germline gives CDR1 SEHNR, CDR2 FQNEAQ (reference sequence). CDR3 length: 14 residues. The V end was cut by 3 bases, the J end by 2 bases, with 10 bases between. The CDR3 DNA sequence: TGTGCCAGCAGCTTCGAAGTAGTACAAGAGACCCAGTACTTC. It translates to CASSFEVVQETQYF. Filled out from reference TRBV7-9 and TRBJ2-5, the complete variable domain reads DTGVSQNPRHKITKRGQNVTFRCDPISEHNRLYWYRQTLGQGPEFLTYFQNEAQLEKSRLLSDRFSAERPKGSFSTLEIQRTEQGDSAMYLCASSFEVVQETQYFGPGTRLLVL.

In its sample, this clonotype was seen many times. The V and J genes are TRBV2 and TRBJ1-1; D not certain. Trimming shortened V by 7 bases and J by 3 bases, and 18 bases separated the two germline ends. Germline loops: CDR1 SNHLY, CDR2 FYNNEI. The CDR3 runs to 15 residues. Here the CDR3 reads CASTPLRSEDTEAFF. The CDR3 region has the DNA TGTGCCAGCACCCCGTTGAGGTCCGAAGACACTGAAGCTTTCTTT.

This chain joins TRBV7-8 and TRBJ2-6, with 7 bases fitting TRBD2. The germline V gene has CDR1 SGHVS and CDR2 FQNEAQ. The CDR3 is made up of 15 amino acids. V shed 5 bases and J 5 bases; nucleotides not matched to a gene: 6. The CDR3: CASSQRDYWANVLTF. The CDR3 DNA sequence: TGTGCCAGCAGCCAAAGGGACTATTGGGCCAACGTCCTGACTTTC.

The CDR3 DNA is TGTGCCAGCAGCCAACTACGGGACGGCTACTCTGGGGCCAACGTCCTGACTTTC. It yields the protein CASSQLRDGYSGANVLTF. The V call is TRBV5-4, the J call TRBJ2-6; TRBD1 or TRBD2 may be the D gene (5 bases each). The ends were cut back, 4 bases at V and 0 bases at J, with 17 bases in the middle. CDR3 length: 18 residues. From germline, CDR1 is SGHNT and CDR2 YYREEE (reference sequence).

This clonotype was found a few times. This chain uses TRBV29-1 with TRBJ1-1, with a possible D match to TRBD1 (6 bases). V shed 7 bases and J shed 6 bases, with 18 bases lying between them. CDR1 and CDR2 (germline): SQVTM, ANQGSEA. The CDR3 runs 13 residues. CDR3 amino acids: CSAIVGGKAEAFF. CDR3 sequence (DNA): TGCAGCGCCATCGTAGGGGGGAAAGCTGAAGCTTTCTTT.

Of note for this clonotype: One junction end does not reproduce the germline sequence, and a read error may be involved. The DNA for the CDR3 is TGTGCCAGCAGTTCCGCCCTAGGGGGAGGCTACGAGCAGTGCTTC. This gives the protein CASSSALGGGYEQCF. This rearrangement joins TRBV10-3 to TRBJ2-7, with D tentatively TRBD1 or TRBD2 (6 bases each). The CDR3 loop spans 15 amino acids. Germline CDR1 ENHRY, CDR2 SYGVKD.

The chain carries TRBV20-1 and TRBJ1-4; maybe TRBD1 (5 bases). Near its end, the DNA agrees better with TRBJ1-3, so the J call may be wrong. CDR3 length: 14 residues. The germline gives CDR1 DFQATT, CDR2 SNEGSKA (reference sequence). The CDR3 spells CSAREVAGGNTIYF. In DNA form, the CDR3 reads TGCAGTGCTAGAGAGGTGGCAGGGGGAAACACCATATATTTT.

The rearrangement joins TRBV7-6 to TRBJ1-4; 9 nucleotides agree with TRBD1. Germline V gene data show CDR1 as SGHVS and CDR2 as FNYEAQ. V lost 5 bases to trimming and J lost 3 bases; unmatched junction nucleotides: 4. The CDR3 runs 15 residues. The CDR3 bases are TGTGCCAGCAGCCCTACAGGGGGCCCTAATGAAAAACTGTTTTTT. Translation gives CASSPTGGPNEKLFF.

The V call is TRBV29-1, the J call TRBJ1-2; TRBD1 agrees at 7 bases. With 8 bases clipped from V and 4 bases from J, the junction kept 7 bases outside the gene matches. From germline, CDR1 is SQVTM and CDR2 ANQGSEA. CDR3 length: 12 residues. The CDR3 here is CSQVSGGYGYTF. The CDR3 region has the DNA TGCAGCCAAGTGTCAGGGGGCTATGGCTACACCTTC.

The CDR3 bases are TGTGCCAGCACCCTGGGTAGAGGCTCTGGAAACACCATATATTTT. As protein: CASTLGRGSGNTIYF. The chain carries TRBV7-2 and TRBJ1-3, with D unclear. V lost 7 bases, J lost 0 bases, and 13 bases lay in between. The germline gives CDR1 SGHTA, CDR2 FQGNSA. The CDR3 extends over 15 amino acids.

This clonotype was seen only a few times. The rearrangement links TRBV7-9 to TRBJ1-2; 8 nucleotides match TRBD1. The CDR3 consists of 14 residues. Germline V lookup: CDR1 SEHNR, CDR2 FQNEAQ (reference sequence). J was trimmed by 6 bases and V by 0 bases; bases with no gene match: 3. The CDR3: CASSLAGQGNGYTF. CDR3 DNA sequence: TGTGCCAGCAGCTTAGCCGGACAGGGAAATGGCTACACCTTC.

In nucleotides, the CDR3 is TGTGCCAGCAGTGACCCCGGGACAGGGGCGGGGTATGGCTACACCTTC. It codes for CASSDPGTGAGYGYTF. The chain carries TRBV25-1 and TRBJ1-2; 10 bases fit TRBD1. CDR1 is MGHDK, CDR2 SYGVNS, per germline. The CDR3 is 16 residues long. V lost 3 bases to trimming and J lost 5 bases; unmatched junction nucleotides: 9.

Comment on this clonotype: One end of the junction varies from germline; a read error may be responsible. The genes are TRBV25-1 and TRBJ1-6, with a tentative D call TRBD1 (5 bases). The CDR3 is made up of 13 amino acids. Germline-derived CDR1 and CDR2 are MGHDK and SYGVNS. The CDR3 nucleotides read TGTGCGAGCAGGGAGGCCGCTAATTCACCCCTCCACTTT. Translation: CASREAANSPLHF.

Points on this clonotype: Relative to the germline gene, one junction end is altered; a read error may explain this. V and J are TRBV10-3 and TRBJ1-2; D gene unclear. The CDR3 is made up of 14 amino acids. The germline V gene encodes CDR1 ENHRY and CDR2 SYGVKD. The chain's CDR3 is CASSYERANYGYTF. CDR3 bases: TGTGCCAGCAGTTACGAGAGGGCTAACTATGGCTACACCTTC.

This chain links TRBV25-1 with TRBJ2-7, with TRBD2 matching over 9 bases. The trim removed 5 bases at V and 8 bases at J, leaving 4 bases unmatched. Germline V gene sequence: CDR1 MGHDK, CDR2 SYGVNS. This CDR3 spans 12 amino acids. For the CDR3, the DNA is TGTGCCAGCAGTTGGGCTAGCGGGAAGCAGTACTTC. The encoded protein is CASSWASGKQYF.

Notes on this clonotype: A clone one base away is much larger, so this may be a read error. The chain recombines TRBV20-1 with TRBJ1-6; 11 positions agree with TRBD1. Trimming removed 3 bases from V and 10 bases from J; junction bases left unmatched: 5. Germline CDR1 DFQATT, CDR2 SNEGSKA (reference sequence). The CDR3 runs to 14 residues. The CDR3 bases are TGCAGTGCTAGGGGGGACAGGGGGGAGTCACCCCTCCACTTT. Translation gives CSARGDRGESPLHF.

This rearrangement joins TRBV11-2 to TRBJ2-7, with 9 bases matching TRBD1. The V segment lost 5 bases and the J segment 5 bases; nucleotides outside the gene matches: 7. The germline V gene encodes CDR1 SGHAT and CDR2 FQNNGV. The CDR3 loop spans 14 amino acids. This CDR3 is CASSPGTGIHEQYF. CDR3 coding DNA: TGTGCCAGCAGCCCAGGGACAGGGATCCACGAGCAGTACTTC. The full variable domain, with the rest looked up from reference TRBV11-2 and TRBJ2-7, is EAGVAQSPRYKIIEKRQSVAFWCNPISGHATLYWYQQILGQGPKLLIQFQNNGVVDDSQLPKDRFSAERLKGVDSTLKIQPAKLEDSAVYLCASSPGTGIHEQYFGPGTRLTVT.

With respect to this clonotype: A much more abundant neighbour one base away suggests this may be a read error. The chain recombines TRBV6-5 with TRBJ1-5, with 7 bases that match TRBD1. Trimming at V came to 4 bases and at J to 3 bases, leaving 3 bases not matched to a gene. CDR3 length equals 14 residues. From germline, CDR1 is MNHEY and CDR2 SVGAGI. The CDR3 nucleotides are TGTGCCAGCAGTTTCGGGACAGACAATCAGCCCCAGCATTTT. Its protein product is CASSFGTDNQPQHF.

This clonotype was counted a few times. J is TRBJ1-3 and V is TRBV5-1; 8 bases align to TRBD1. V was pared by 5 bases and J by 2 bases, with 3 bases of the junction left unmatched. The germline CDR1 and CDR2 sequences are SGHRS and YFSETQ. The CDR3 is 14 residues long. The CDR3, as DNA: TGCGCCAGCAGAGCCAGGGGGCCTGGAAACACCATATATTTT. This sequence encodes CASRARGPGNTIYF.

To note about this clonotype: This may be a read error: a much more frequent sequence differs by one nucleotide. The rearrangement joins TRBV29-1 to TRBJ1-1, with D hard to call. Germline CDR1 and CDR2: SQVTM and ANQGSEA. V shed 2 bases and J shed 4 bases, with 14 bases lying between them. The CDR3 consists of 14 residues. DNA for the CDR3: TGCAGCGTTGAAAGGGCAAGGTCTAGCACTGAAGCTTTCTTT. Amino acid sequence: CSVERARSSTEAFF.

This clonotype was seen many times. CDR3 nucleotide sequence: TGCAGCGTTGAGTCGAAGAACACCGGGGAGCTGTTTTTT. Translating gives CSVESKNTGELFF. The genes are TRBV29-1 and TRBJ2-2; no clear D. The CDR3 contains 13 residues. Trimming took 3 bases from V and 1 from J, leaving 6 bases between them. Per the germline V gene, CDR1 is SQVTM and CDR2 is ANQGSEA.

This clonotype turned up a few times. The chain employs TRBV6-9 and TRBJ2-5; 10 bases map to TRBD1. Looked up from germline, CDR1 is MNHGY and CDR2 is SVAAGI. V lost 6 bases, J lost 0 bases, and 7 bases stayed unmatched. The CDR3 is made up of 16 amino acids. This CDR3 reads CASRRRDRGHQETQYF. The CDR3 coding sequence is TGTGCCAGCAGACGCCGGGACAGGGGCCACCAAGAGACCCAGTACTTC.

This rearrangement joins TRBV19 to TRBJ2-7, with D possibly being TRBD1 (6 bases). The CDR3 contains 14 residues. The germline V and J ends were trimmed by 3 bases and 2 bases, with 11 bases remaining between them. From germline, CDR1 is LNHDA and CDR2 SQIVND (reference sequence). CDR3 DNA: TGTGCCAGTAGTATCGGGACATTCACCTACGAGCAGTACTTC. This gives the protein CASSIGTFTYEQYF.

This clonotype occurred a few times. V is TRBV7-9 and J is TRBJ2-7; 7 bases line up with TRBD1. Germline V lookup: CDR1 SEHNR, CDR2 FQNEAQ (reference sequence). This CDR3 has 13 residues. V lost 6 bases to trimming and J lost 0 bases; unmatched junction nucleotides: 2. The CDR3 nucleotides are TGTGCCAGCAGTTACAGGGGCTCCTACGAGCAGTACTTC. Translated, it gives CASSYRGSYEQYF.

This clonotype was seen many times. This rearrangement joins TRBV7-9 to TRBJ2-5; D unresolved. Germline-derived CDR1 and CDR2 are SEHNR and FQNEAQ (reference sequence). Trimming removed 1 base at V and 5 bases at J, with 5 bases between. CDR3 length: 12 residues. The CDR3, as DNA: TGTGCCAGCAGCTTAGTCGGGGAGACCCAGTACTTC. Its protein is CASSLVGETQYF.

The chain carries TRBV20-1 and TRBJ2-2; 10 nucleotides align to TRBD2. Germline V lookup: CDR1 DFQATT, CDR2 SNEGSKA (reference sequence). This CDR3 has 18 residues. The junction had 12 bases not matched to a gene; V was cut back by 0 bases and J by 5 bases. In DNA, the CDR3 is TGCAGTGCTAGAGACCCCTGGGCTAGCGGGAGCTTTACCGGGGAGCTGTTTTTT. This encodes CSARDPWASGSFTGELFF.

In its sample, this clonotype was seen many times. The gene calls are TRBV7-8 and TRBJ1-5; D unresolved. V was trimmed by 4 bases and J by 5 bases, leaving 6 bases between them. CDR1 is SGHVS and CDR2 is FQNEAQ in the germline V gene. CDR3 length: 12 residues. The CDR3 sequence: CASSSVDQPQHF. The CDR3, as DNA: TGTGCCAGCAGCTCAGTAGATCAGCCCCAGCATTTT.

There are many counts of this clonotype. The rearrangement uses TRBV7-8 and TRBJ1-6; D is possibly TRBD1 (5 bases). The germline gives CDR1 SGHVS, CDR2 FQNEAQ. Deletions cut 1 base from V and 7 bases from J, with 14 bases between. This CDR3 has 16 amino acids. The CDR3 coding sequence is TGTGCCAGCAGCTTAGAGGCCGGGGCGATAAATTCACCCCTCCACTTT. It is translated as CASSLEAGAINSPLHF.

As for this clonotype: One junction end does not reproduce the germline sequence, and a read error may be involved. The chain combines TRBV5-1 with TRBJ2-7; 10 bases agree with TRBD2. The germline gives CDR1 SGHRS, CDR2 YFSETQ. The CDR3 spans 14 residues. CDR3 loop: CASRGTSASYEQYF. For the CDR3, the DNA is TGTGCCAGCAGGGGGACTAGCGCGTCCTACGAGCAGTACTTC. The full variable domain, its missing parts supplied by reference TRBV5-1 and TRBJ2-7, is KAGVTQTPRYLIKTRGQQVTLSCSPISGHRSVSWYQQTPGQGLQFLFEYFSETQRNKGNFPGRFSGRQFSNSRSEMNVSTLELGDSALYLCASRGTSASYEQYFGPGTRLTVT.

This clonotype was recorded many times. This sequence joins TRBV7-8 and TRBJ1-4; D gene uncertain. Germline V gene sequence: CDR1 SGHVS, CDR2 FQNEAQ. Trimming cost V 4 bases and J 8 bases, with 17 bases left between them. CDR3 length equals 15 residues. The CDR3 reads CASSSGEGWFEKLFF. CDR3 DNA sequence: TGTGCCAGCAGCTCCGGCGAGGGTTGGTTCGAAAAACTGTTTTTT.